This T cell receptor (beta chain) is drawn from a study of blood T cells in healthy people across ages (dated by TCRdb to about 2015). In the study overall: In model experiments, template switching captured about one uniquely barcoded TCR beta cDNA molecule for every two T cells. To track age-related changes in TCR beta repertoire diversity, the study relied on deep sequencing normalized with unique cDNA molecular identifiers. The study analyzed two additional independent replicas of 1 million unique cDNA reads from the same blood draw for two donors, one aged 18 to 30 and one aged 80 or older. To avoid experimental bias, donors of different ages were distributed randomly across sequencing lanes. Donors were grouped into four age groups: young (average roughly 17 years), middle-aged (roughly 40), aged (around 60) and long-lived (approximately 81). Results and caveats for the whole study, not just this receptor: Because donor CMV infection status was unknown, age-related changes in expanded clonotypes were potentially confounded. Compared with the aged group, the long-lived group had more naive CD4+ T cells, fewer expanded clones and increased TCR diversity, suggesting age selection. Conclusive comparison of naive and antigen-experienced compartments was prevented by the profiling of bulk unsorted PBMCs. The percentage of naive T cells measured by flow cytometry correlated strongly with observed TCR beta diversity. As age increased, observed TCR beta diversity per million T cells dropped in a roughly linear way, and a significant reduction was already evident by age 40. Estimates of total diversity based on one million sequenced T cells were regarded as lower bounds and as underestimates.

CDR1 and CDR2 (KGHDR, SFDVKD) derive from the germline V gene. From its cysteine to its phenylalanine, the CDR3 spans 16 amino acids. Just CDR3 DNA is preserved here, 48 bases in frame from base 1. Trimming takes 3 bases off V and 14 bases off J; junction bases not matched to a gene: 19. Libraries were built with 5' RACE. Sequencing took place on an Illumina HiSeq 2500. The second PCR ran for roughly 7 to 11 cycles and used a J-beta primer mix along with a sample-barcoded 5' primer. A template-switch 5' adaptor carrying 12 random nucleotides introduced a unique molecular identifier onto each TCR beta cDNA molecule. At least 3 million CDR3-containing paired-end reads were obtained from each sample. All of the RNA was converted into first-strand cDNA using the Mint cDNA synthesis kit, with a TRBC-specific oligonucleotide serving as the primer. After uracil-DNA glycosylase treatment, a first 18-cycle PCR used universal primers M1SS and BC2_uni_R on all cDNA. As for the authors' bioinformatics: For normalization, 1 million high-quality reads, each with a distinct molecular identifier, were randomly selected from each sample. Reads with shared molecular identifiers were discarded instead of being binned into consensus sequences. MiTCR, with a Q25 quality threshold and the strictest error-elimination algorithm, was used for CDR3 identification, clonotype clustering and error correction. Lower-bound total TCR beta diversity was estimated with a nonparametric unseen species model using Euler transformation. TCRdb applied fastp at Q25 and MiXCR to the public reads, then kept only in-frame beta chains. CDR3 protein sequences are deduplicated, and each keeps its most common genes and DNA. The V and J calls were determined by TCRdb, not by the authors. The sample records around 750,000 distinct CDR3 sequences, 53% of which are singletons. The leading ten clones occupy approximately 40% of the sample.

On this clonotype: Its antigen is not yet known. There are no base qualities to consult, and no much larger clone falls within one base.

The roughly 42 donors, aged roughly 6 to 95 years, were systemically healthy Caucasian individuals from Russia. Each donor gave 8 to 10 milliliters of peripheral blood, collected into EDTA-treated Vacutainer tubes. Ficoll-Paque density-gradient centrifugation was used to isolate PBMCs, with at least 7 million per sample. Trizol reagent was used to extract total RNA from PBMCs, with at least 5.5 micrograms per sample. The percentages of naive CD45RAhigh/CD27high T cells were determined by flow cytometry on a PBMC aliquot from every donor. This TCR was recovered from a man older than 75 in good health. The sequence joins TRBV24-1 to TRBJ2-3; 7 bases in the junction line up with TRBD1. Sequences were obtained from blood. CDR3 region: CATSDTRQGVGRYAYF. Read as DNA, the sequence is TGTGCCACCAGTGATACAAGACAGGGAGTTGGCAGATACGCGTATTTT.